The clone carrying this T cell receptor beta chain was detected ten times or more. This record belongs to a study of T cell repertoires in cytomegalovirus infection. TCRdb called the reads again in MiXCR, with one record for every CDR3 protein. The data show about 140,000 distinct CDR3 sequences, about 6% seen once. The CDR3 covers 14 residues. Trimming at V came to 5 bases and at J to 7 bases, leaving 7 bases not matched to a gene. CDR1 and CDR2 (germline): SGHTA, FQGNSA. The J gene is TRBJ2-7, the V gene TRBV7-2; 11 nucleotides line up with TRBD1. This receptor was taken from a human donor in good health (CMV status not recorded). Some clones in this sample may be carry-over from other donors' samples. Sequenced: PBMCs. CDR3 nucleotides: TGTGCCAGCAGCGCCGGGACAGGGGGTTGGGAGCAGTACTTC. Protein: CASSAGTGGWEQYF.